These 17 T cell receptor beta chains were sequenced from one sample in a study of Graves' ophthalmopathy and Graves' hyperthyroidism. TCR beta CDR3 regions were amplified from RNA transcripts. RT-PCR in the first round used HTBI primers; a second-round multiplex PCR followed. TCRdb fed the multiplex PCR reads into MiXCR, producing one record per CDR3 protein. The table includes fewer than 600,000 distinct CDR3 sequences, 13% to 15% detected once. Sequences were obtained from blood. The receptor source for this set is a woman younger than 45 with Graves' ophthalmopathy.

This clonotype was recorded many times. The chain uses TRBV5-1 and TRBJ1-1; 12 nucleotides match TRBD1. Germline V lookup: CDR1 SGHRS, CDR2 YFSETQ. V lost 4 bases, J lost 4 bases, and 2 bases stayed unmatched. There are 14 residues in the CDR3. The CDR3 DNA is TGCGCCAGCAGCCGGGACAGGGGGCGCACTGAAGCTTTCTTT. Translated, it gives CASSRDRGRTEAFF.

This chain links TRBV6-1 with TRBJ1-2; no clear D. The CDR3 loop spans 14 amino acids. CDR1 and CDR2 from the germline V gene are MNHNS and SASEGT. The ends were cut back, 8 bases at V and 4 bases at J, with 17 bases in the middle. CDR3 protein: CASDAGPGIYGYTF. CDR3 DNA: TGTGCCAGCGATGCTGGACCGGGGATCTATGGCTACACCTTC.

This clonotype was detected many times. This chain joins TRBV20-1 and TRBJ1-5, with D unclear. The CDR3 covers 18 residues. Trimming removed 0 bases from V and 1 base from J, with 19 bases in between. The germline V gene has CDR1 DFQATT and CDR2 SNEGSKA (reference sequence). The CDR3 nucleotides read TGCAGTGCTAGAGATATACGAAGGCCCGCGTCGAGCAATCAGCCCCAGCATTTT. Its translation: CSARDIRRPASSNQPQHF.

Concerning this clonotype: This CDR3 fails to terminate in the conserved phenylalanine or tryptophan, so it likely reflects a read error. J is TRBJ1-1 and V is TRBV28; D remains ambiguous. The CDR3 has 14 residues. The V gene's germline CDR1 is MDHEN and CDR2 SYDVKM. Trimming removed 9 bases at V and 0 bases at J, with 14 bases between. For the CDR3, the DNA is TGTGCCAGTCCACGGGCGGGGATGAACACTGAAGCTTTCGTT. Encoded protein: CASPRAGMNTEAFV.

The sample holds many counts of this clonotype. This chain connects TRBV6-5 to TRBJ2-7, with 9 positions matching TRBD1. CDR3 size: 12 residues. Germline V gene data show CDR1 as MNHEY and CDR2 as SVGAGI. Trimming cost V 5 bases and J 6 bases; bases outside gene matches: 2. The CDR3 DNA follows: TGTGCCAGCAGTACAGGGGGCGGCGAGCAGTACTTC. It specifies CASSTGGGEQYF.

This clonotype was counted many times. CDR3: CASSLLPGLTGYEQYF. The DNA for the CDR3 is TGCGCCAGCAGCTTGCTTCCGGGACTCACCGGCTACGAGCAGTACTTC. V gene TRBV5-1 combines with J gene TRBJ2-7, with D possibly being TRBD2 (6 bases). V was cut by 1 base and J by 3 bases, with 17 bases left in between. This CDR3 contains 16 residues. Germline V lookup: CDR1 SGHRS, CDR2 YFSETQ. Complete variable domain (other parts from reference TRBV5-1 and TRBJ2-7): KAGVTQTPRYLIKTRGQQVTLSCSPISGHRSVSWYQQTPGQGLQFLFEYFSETQRNKGNFPGRFSGRQFSNSRSEMNVSTLELGDSALYLCASSLLPGLTGYEQYFGPGTRLTVT.

This clonotype occurred many times. The chain recombines TRBV20-1 with TRBJ1-4; perhaps TRBD1 as D (5 bases). The V end lost 5 bases, the J end lost 5 bases, and 18 bases lay between the germline ends. Per the germline V gene, CDR1 is DFQATT and CDR2 is SNEGSKA (reference sequence). This CDR3 is built from 15 residues. The DNA of the CDR3 is TGCAGTGCTGGAGCGGGGGAACCGTTCAATGAAAAACTGTTTTTT. Protein: CSAGAGEPFNEKLFF.

This clonotype was counted ten times or more. The V call is TRBV4-2, the J call TRBJ1-2; D is unresolved. The CDR3 has 17 residues. The germline V gene encodes CDR1 LGHNA and CDR2 YNFKEQ. V was shortened by 11 bases and J by 5 bases, with 30 bases between the two germline ends. The CDR3 bases are TGTGCCGCGAATCATCTGGCGGAGGCCGGATCCTCATATGGCTACACCTTC. As protein: CAANHLAEAGSSYGYTF.

The table lists this clonotype with a few counts. The genes are TRBV30 and TRBJ2-5; 7 nucleotides line up with TRBD2. The germline CDR1 and CDR2 sequences are GTSNPN and SVGIG (reference sequence). The CDR3 is 14 residues long. The V gene end was trimmed by 4 bases and the J gene end by 4 bases; junction bases not matched to a gene: 9. The CDR3 sequence is CAWTPRGFPETQYF. The CDR3 coding sequence is TGTGCCTGGACCCCGCGGGGGTTTCCAGAGACCCAGTACTTC.

In its sample, this clonotype was seen many times. The J gene is TRBJ1-2, the V gene TRBV7-6; possible D gene TRBD1, 6 bases. Trimming took off 0 bases at V and 4 bases at J, with 12 bases between the two ends. The CDR3 loop spans 15 amino acids. Germline V CDR1 and CDR2: SGHVS, FNYEAQ. This CDR3 reads CASSLAAGGGYGYTF. The CDR3 nucleotides read TGTGCCAGCAGCTTAGCGGCAGGAGGGGGCTATGGCTACACCTTC.

This clonotype was found many times. The chain carries TRBV27 and TRBJ2-7; 7 bases map to TRBD1. The CDR3 is made up of 13 amino acids. From germline, CDR1 is MNHEY and CDR2 SMNVEV (reference sequence). V shed 10 bases, J shed 2 bases, and the junction held 8 bases outside the gene matches. The CDR3 region is CATSGRGTYEQYF. Written as DNA, the CDR3 is TGTGCCACCTCGGGCAGGGGGACCTACGAGCAGTACTTC.

This clonotype was counted ten times or more. The chain is built from TRBV7-8 and TRBJ2-7; D remains unclear. The germline V gene encodes CDR1 SGHVS and CDR2 FQNEAQ. The CDR3 length is 13 residues. V was pared by 2 bases and J by 5 bases, with 10 bases between. In nucleotides, the CDR3 is TGTGCCAGCAGCTTAAATGGGCCAGACGAGCAGTACTTC. Its protein product is CASSLNGPDEQYF.

This clonotype was seen a few times. The rearrangement links TRBV30 to TRBJ1-3, with 7 bases identical to TRBD1. The CDR3 runs 12 residues. V shed 8 bases, J shed 14 bases, and the junction held 15 bases outside the gene matches. Germline values: CDR1 GTSNPN, CDR2 SVGIG (reference sequence). This CDR3 is CARGRQGAPLYF. The CDR3 coding sequence is TGTGCCCGAGGGAGACAGGGCGCGCCCTTATATTTT.

This clonotype was detected many times. The J gene is TRBJ2-6, the V gene TRBV5-1; the D gene is possibly TRBD1 (5 bases). V lost 6 bases, J lost 4 bases, and 11 bases lay in between. This CDR3 comprises 14 residues. Germline CDR1 SGHRS, CDR2 YFSETQ. CDR3 sequence (DNA): TGCGCCAGCACCGACAGAAAGGGGGCCAACGTCCTGACTTTC. This gives the protein CASTDRKGANVLTF.

This clonotype was found a few times. V is TRBV7-9 and J is TRBJ2-7, with TRBD2 matching over 8 bases. Germline V gives CDR1 SEHNR, CDR2 FQNEAQ (reference sequence). The CDR3 length is 15 residues. The V and J ends lost 5 bases and 3 bases, in that order; junction bases with no gene match: 9. The CDR3 is CASSPAGGGGYEQYF. In DNA form, the CDR3 reads TGTGCCAGCAGCCCCGCGGGGGGCGGCGGCTACGAGCAGTACTTC.

This clonotype showed up many times. V usage is TRBV24-1 and J usage is TRBJ2-2; TRBD1 matches at 8 bases. The CDR3 extends over 15 amino acids. Germline CDR1 KGHDR, CDR2 SFDVKD. After removal of 7 bases from V and 0 bases from J, the junction contained 3 bases not matched to a gene. CDR3 loop: CATSRTGTNTGELFF. CDR3 in DNA: TGTGCCACCAGCAGGACAGGGACGAACACCGGGGAGCTGTTTTTT.

This clonotype was seen more than once but under ten times. The genes are TRBV20-1 and TRBJ2-2, with 13 bases that match TRBD2. The CDR3 is 17 amino acids. The germline V gene encodes CDR1 DFQATT and CDR2 SNEGSKA (reference sequence). The ends lost 2 bases at V and 4 bases at J; junction bases unmatched: 7. As DNA, the CDR3 is TGCAGTGCTAGATCGACTAGCGGGAGGAGGCGCACCGGGGAGCTGTTTTTT. As protein: CSARSTSGRRRTGELFF.